This T cell receptor (beta chain) was identified during a study of blood T cell repertoires in COVID-19. Study at large: Material from acute and convalescent COVID-19 was sourced from the United States, Italy and Spain. The cDNA or gDNA used as material had been derived from T cells, B-cell-depleted T cells, or PBMCs.

Sequenced by immunoSEQ multiplex PCR; TCRdb stores in-frame clones only, minus some. The repertoire includes under 300,000 clones, about 85% of them detected once, and roughly 13% sits in the top ten. A note on this clone: Other nucleotide sequences in the sample specify the same CDR3.

CDR3 length: 15 residues. Germline-derived CDR1 and CDR2 are SGHNT and YYREEE (reference sequence). The V end lost 0 bases, the J end lost 1 base, and 9 bases lay between the germline ends. The receptor was isolated from a human donor in a cohort sampled during active COVID-19. The chain combines TRBV5-4 with TRBJ2-3, with a possible D match to TRBD2 (6 bases). Sequenced input: peripheral blood. CDR3 DNA sequence: TGTGCCAGCAGCTTGGCCGGAGGGGGCACAGATACGCAGTATTTT. Residues: CASSLAGGGTDTQYF.